This T cell receptor beta chain was profiled in a study of shared clonotypes between healthy human individuals. Of note for this clone: Antigen: not known. This specimen includes other DNA sequences encoding the same CDR3.

The CDR3 sequence is 11 residues long. V was pared by 6 bases and J by 3 bases, with 8 bases between. Germline V gene lookup returns CDR1 SQVTM and CDR2 ANQGSEA. Overall study results and limits: When naive CD4 clonotypes were compared across a few donors, around 5% were shared.

Clones were read by immunoSEQ multiplex PCR, and TCRdb kept only the in-frame ones, dropping some. The data hold about 1 million clones, with approximately 80% observed a single time. The sequence was collected from a man in his late teens or twenties in good health. Some clones in this sample may be carry-over from other donors' samples. The chain uses TRBV29-1 and TRBJ1-1; D remains unclear. The sequenced sample was memory CD4+ T cells from PBMCs. Noted subset: CD45RA-negative fraction. CDR3 coding DNA: TGCAGCGTGGGAGGCGACACTGAAGCTTTCTTT. Translation gives CSVGGDTEAFF.